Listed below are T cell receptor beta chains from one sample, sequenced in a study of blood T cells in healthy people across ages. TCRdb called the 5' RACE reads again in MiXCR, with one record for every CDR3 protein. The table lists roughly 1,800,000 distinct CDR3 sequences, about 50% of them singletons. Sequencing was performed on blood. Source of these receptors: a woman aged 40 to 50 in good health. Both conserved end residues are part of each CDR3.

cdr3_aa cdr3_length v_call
CASSQDSISDTQYF 14 TRBV3-1
CSAADRADETQYF 13 TRBV29-1
CASSYQDTLDTDTQYF 16 TRBV7-3
CASSVGTASYEQFF 14 TRBV7-9
CASNSGDRVAQPQHF 15 TRBV28
CASRRQGYHYEQYF 14 TRBV6-5
CASKSSGLGNTEAFF 15 TRBV2
CASSPATPEQFF 12 TRBV28
CASSQGVAGGDNPDTQYF 18 TRBV4-2
CATSDPGNHEQFF 13 TRBV24-1
CSAARDPAKNIQYF 14 TRBV20-1
CASSYTGAAHEQYF 14 TRBV5-1
CAITGDKGGYTF 12 TRBV10-3
CASSLGIRNEQYF 13 TRBV5-6
CASSLRTSGGSYNEQFF 17 TRBV7-2
CASSTATEIGNSPLHF 16 TRBV9
CSASHRAGELFF 12 TRBV20-1
CASSSPAAGVGPNEQFF 17 TRBV27
CSARAETSYNEQFF 14 TRBV29-1
CSVSPRQGKAYEQYF 15 TRBV29-1
CASPYRGHSGELFF 14 TRBV3-1
CASSKVTFRTSGVNEQFF 18 TRBV21-1
CASSQEEGSAEAFF 14 TRBV4-1
CASSQGWGNSPLHF 14 TRBV3-1
CSVVGDGYNEQFF 13 TRBV29-1
CASSFRGGGGNNEQFF 16 TRBV6-2/TRBV6-3
CASTRRRVYSEQYF 14 TRBV21-1
CASSVAIGGGGVQETQYF 18 TRBV9
CASSILSPRTEDTQYF 16 TRBV7-2
CASSSRTNGNNEQFF 15 TRBV5-1
CASTSQYPTSGGLSSYNEQFF 21 TRBV3-1
CASSNKGADEQYF 13 TRBV27
CASTDGLAGGLEQFF 15 TRBV2